This TCR beta chain was observed in a study of blood T cells in healthy people across ages. The length of the CDR3 is 17 residues. Per the germline V gene, CDR1 is MDHEN and CDR2 is SYDVKM. With 6 bases clipped from V and 3 bases from J, the junction kept 15 bases outside the gene matches. Through a sample-barcoded 5' primer and a J-beta primer mix, a second PCR was run for roughly 6 to 11 cycles. TCRdb re-called the 5' RACE reads through MiXCR, storing one row per CDR3 protein. The sample yields about 630,000 distinct CDR3 sequences, over 20% seen once. The rearrangement links TRBV28 to TRBJ2-7, with TRBD1 matching 9 bases. The receptor comes from a man aged 65 to 85 in good health. Input material: blood. CDR3 DNA: TGTGCCAGCAGGGGACAGGGAGAGGGAGGTCCCTTCTACGAGCAGTACTTC. It specifies CASRGQGEGGPFYEQYF.